This T cell receptor beta chain was sequenced in a study of cytomegalovirus exposure and HLA in healthy donors. Study overall: The 120 validation repertoires, a later analysis reported, used the same platform as the 700 or so repertoires from the first cohort.

Germline V lookup: CDR1 LNHDA, CDR2 SQIVND (reference sequence). This CDR3 region has 14 residues. Trimming left V 6 bases short and J 4 bases short, with 13 bases between. Broader study findings: The study recorded 150 to 200 TCR beta chains that were cytomegalovirus-associated. Usually a TCR sequence was rare, but some public TCRs were found in many donors.

Only in-frame clones appear in the TCRdb table, and some are missing; sequencing was by immunoSEQ multiplex PCR. The table has 220,000 or so clones, 80% to 85% seen once; the top ten hold 11% to 15%. Of note for this clone: The target antigen is unknown.

The TCR was taken from a woman aged 25 to 39 in good health and CMV-seropositive. Sequenced: PBMCs. The chain combines TRBV19 with TRBJ2-1, with a possible D match to TRBD1 (6 bases). The CDR3 reads CASRRTETYNEQFF. CDR3 coding DNA: TGTGCCAGTAGGCGGACAGAAACTTACAATGAGCAGTTCTTC.